The clone carrying this TCR beta chain was observed at least ten times. The data belong to a study of identical twins. J gave up 2 bases and V 1 base, and 5 bases lay outside the gene matches. The CDR3 has 16 residues. In germline, CDR1 is SGHRS, CDR2 YFSETQ. It was template switching that added a universal primer site, and there were unique molecular identifiers on the cDNA. TCRdb fed the 5' RACE reads into MiXCR, producing one record per CDR3 protein. This sample has about 890,000 distinct CDR3 sequences; 9% to 15% occur once, and the top ten carry around 1.5%. These same data were also listed under a study on yellow fever vaccine responses in identical twins. Per that paper: Reports say the vaccine T cell response in twins looked partly convergent and partly personalized.

The V gene is TRBV5-1, the J gene TRBJ2-3; 9 bases agree with TRBD2. Sequenced sample: PBMCs. This TCR derives from a woman aged 18-29 years in good health. CDR3 amino acids: CASSLRASGNTDTQYF. The CDR3 nucleotides are TGCGCCAGCAGCTTGAGGGCTAGCGGGAACACAGATACGCAGTATTTT.